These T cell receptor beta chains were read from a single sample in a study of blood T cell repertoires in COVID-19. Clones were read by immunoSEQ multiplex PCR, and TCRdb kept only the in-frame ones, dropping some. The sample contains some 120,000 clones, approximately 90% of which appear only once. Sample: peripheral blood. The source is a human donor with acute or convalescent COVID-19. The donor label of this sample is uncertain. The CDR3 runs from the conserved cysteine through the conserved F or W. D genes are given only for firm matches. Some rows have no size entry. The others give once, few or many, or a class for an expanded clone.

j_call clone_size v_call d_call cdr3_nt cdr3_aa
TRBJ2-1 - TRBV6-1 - TGTGCCAGCAGTGAACATGGTCAGTTTCGCTCCAATGAGCAGTTCTTC CASSEHGQFRSNEQFF
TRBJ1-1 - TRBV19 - TGTGCCAGTAGTAAATTTCCAGGGGCCGGCACTGAAGCTTTCTTT CASSKFPGAGTEAFF
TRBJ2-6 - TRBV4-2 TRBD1 TGTGCCAGCAGCCAGCTAGGGGGCGCTGGGGCCAACGTCCTGACTTTC CASSQLGGAGANVLTF
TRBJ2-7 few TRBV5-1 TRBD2 TGCGCCAGCAGCGACCCGGGGGGGCTCTACGAGCAGTACTTC CASSDPGGLYEQYF
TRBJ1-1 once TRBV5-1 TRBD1 TGCGCCAGCAGCCAACAGGGGGTAGACACTGAAGCTTTCTTT CASSQQGVDTEAFF
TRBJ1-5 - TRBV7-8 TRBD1 TGTGCCAGCAGCGGAGGGGGCCGTCAGCCCCAGCATTTT CASSGGGRQPQHF
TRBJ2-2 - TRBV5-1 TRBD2 TGCGCCAGCAGCTTCTCGGGAGGGGACACCGGGGAGCTGTTTTTT CASSFSGGDTGELFF
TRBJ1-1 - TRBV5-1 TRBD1 TGCGCCAGCAGCTTAGGATCAGGGGGAGGTGAAGCTTTCTTT CASSLGSGGGEAFF
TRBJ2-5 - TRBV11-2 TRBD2 TGTGCCAGCAGCCCGGGGACTAGCGGGAAAGAGACCCAGTACTTC CASSPGTSGKETQYF
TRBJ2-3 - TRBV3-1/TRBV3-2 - TGTGCCAGCAGCGATACGGGGGATCGGGGAGATACGCAGTATTTT CASSDTGDRGDTQYF
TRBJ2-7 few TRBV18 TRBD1 TGTGCCAGCTCACCCGGGACAGGTTCCTACGAGCAGTACTTC CASSPGTGSYEQYF
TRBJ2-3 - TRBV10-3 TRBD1 TGTGCCATCAAAGACAGGGGGCCTTCAGATACGCAGTATTTT CAIKDRGPSDTQYF
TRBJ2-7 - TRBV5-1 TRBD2 TGCGCCAGCAGCTCGTCCCCGACCGGGGGGATGAGGTCGGACGAGCAGTACTTC CASSSSPTGGMRSDEQYF
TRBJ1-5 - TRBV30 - TGTGCCTGGAGACATGATAGCAATCAGCCCCAGCATTTT CAWRHDSNQPQHF
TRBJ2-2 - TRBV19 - TGTGCCAGTAGTCAGGGTCACGTCTCAGGGGAGCTGTTTTTT CASSQGHVSGELFF
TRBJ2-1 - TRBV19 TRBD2 TGTGCCAGTAGTCTGACCGGGACTAGCGTGTCCAATGAGCAGTTCTTC CASSLTGTSVSNEQFF
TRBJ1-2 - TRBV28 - TGTGCCAGCAGTTGGGAGGGGAGGGCCCGGAGCGTTGGCTACACCTTC CASSWEGRARSVGYTF
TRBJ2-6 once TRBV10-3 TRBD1 TGTGCCATCAGAGCCGGGACAGGAGAATCTGGGGCCAACGTCCTGACTTTC CAIRAGTGESGANVLTF
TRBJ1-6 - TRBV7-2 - TGTGCCAGCACCCCTGGACAGCGACCTTTAGCACCCCTCCACTTT CASTPGQRPLAPLHF
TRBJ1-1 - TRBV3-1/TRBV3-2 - TGTGCCAGCAGCCAAGGGGCAGGGGCTTTCTTT CASSQGAGAFF
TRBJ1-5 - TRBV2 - TGTGCCAGCAGCGTGAGATATAGCAATCAGCCCCAGCATTTT CASSVRYSNQPQHF
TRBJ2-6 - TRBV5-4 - TGTGCCAGCAGCCGAGGGGGACGGGGGGCCAACGTCCTGACTTTC CASSRGGRGANVLTF
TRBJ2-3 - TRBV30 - TGTGCCTTAGGGGAAGTTAACACGCAGTATTTT CALGEVNTQYF
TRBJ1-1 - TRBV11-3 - TGTGCCAGCAGCTTAGACGGGGGAGACACTGAAGCTTTCTTT CASSLDGGDTEAFF
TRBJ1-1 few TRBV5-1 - TGCGCCAGCAGCCCCGAAACGATCGTCGGAGTGAACACTGAAGCTTTCTTT CASSPETIVGVNTEAFF
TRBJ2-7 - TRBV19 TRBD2 TGTGCCAGTAGTTGGACTAGCGGGCCCTACGAGCAGTACTTC CASSWTSGPYEQYF
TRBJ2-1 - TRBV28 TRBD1 TGTGCCAGCAGTTTAATCAATTCAGGGGGAGTTGGAGGCTCCTACAATGAGCAGTTCTTC CASSLINSGGVGGSYNEQFF
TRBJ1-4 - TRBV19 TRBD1 TGTGCCAGCGACAGGGGTGGAACTAATGAAAAACTGTTTTTT CASDRGGTNEKLFF
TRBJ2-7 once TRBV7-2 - TGTGCCAGCAGCCTAACTAGCCGGGGCCTCGAGCAGTACTTC CASSLTSRGLEQYF
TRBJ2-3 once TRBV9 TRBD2 TGTGCCAGCAGCGCCTGGGATAGCGGGAGCACAGATACGCAGTATTTT CASSAWDSGSTDTQYF
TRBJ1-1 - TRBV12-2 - TGTGCAAGTCGTTCCGAGCGGGGGATGAACACTGAAGCTTTCTTT CASRSERGMNTEAFF
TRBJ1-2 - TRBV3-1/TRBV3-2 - TGTGCCAGCAGCCGTAATCTCCGGGGTTTCCGCGGTGGCTACACCTTC CASSRNLRGFRGGYTF
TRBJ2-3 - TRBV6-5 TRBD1 TGTGCCAGCAGCGCTCCGGGACAGGGTACAGATACGCAGTATTTT CASSAPGQGTDTQYF